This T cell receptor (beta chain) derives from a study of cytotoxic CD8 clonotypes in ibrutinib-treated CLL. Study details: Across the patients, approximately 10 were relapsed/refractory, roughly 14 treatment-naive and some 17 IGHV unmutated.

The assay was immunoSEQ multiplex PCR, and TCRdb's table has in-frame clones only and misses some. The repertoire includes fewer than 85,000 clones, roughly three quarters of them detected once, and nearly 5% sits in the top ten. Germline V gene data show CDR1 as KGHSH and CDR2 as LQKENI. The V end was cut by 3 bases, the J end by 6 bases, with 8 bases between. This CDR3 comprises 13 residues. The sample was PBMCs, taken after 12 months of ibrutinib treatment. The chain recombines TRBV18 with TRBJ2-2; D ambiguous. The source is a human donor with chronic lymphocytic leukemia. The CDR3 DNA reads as TGTGCCAGCTCACCCCCACCGTCCGGGGAGCTGTTTTTT. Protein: CASSPPPSGELFF.